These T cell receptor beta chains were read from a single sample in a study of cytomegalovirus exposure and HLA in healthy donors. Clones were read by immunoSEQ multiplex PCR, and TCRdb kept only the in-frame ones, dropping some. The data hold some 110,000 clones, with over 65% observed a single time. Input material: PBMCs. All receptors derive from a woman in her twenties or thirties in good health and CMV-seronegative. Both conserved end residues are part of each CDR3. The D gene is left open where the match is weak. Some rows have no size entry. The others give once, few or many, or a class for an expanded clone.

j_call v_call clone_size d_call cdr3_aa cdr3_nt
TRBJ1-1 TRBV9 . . CASSVAQGRTEAFF TGTGCCAGCAGCGTAGCCCAGGGAAGGACTGAAGCTTTCTTT
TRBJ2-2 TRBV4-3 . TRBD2 CASSQKSSGGALTGELFF TGCGCCAGCAGCCAAAAATCGAGCGGGGGGGCCTTAACCGGGGAGCTGTTTTTT
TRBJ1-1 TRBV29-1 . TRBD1 CSVSMDRAIVGTEAFF TGCAGCGTTTCCATGGACAGGGCGATTGTGGGCACTGAAGCTTTCTTT
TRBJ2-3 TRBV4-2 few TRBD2 CASSHRLAGNTDTQYF TGTGCCAGCAGCCACCGACTAGCGGGGAACACAGATACGCAGTATTTT
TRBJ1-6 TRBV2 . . CASRLPPDLSSYNSPLHF TGTGCCAGCAGACTTCCCCCCGACTTGAGCTCCTATAATTCACCCCTCCACTTT
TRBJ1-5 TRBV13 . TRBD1 CASSSSGTGNQPQHF TGTGCCAGCAGCTCCTCCGGGACAGGCAATCAGCCCCAGCATTTT
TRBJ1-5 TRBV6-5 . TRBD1 CASSTDRGNQPQHF TGTGCCAGCAGCACGGACAGGGGCAATCAGCCCCAGCATTTT
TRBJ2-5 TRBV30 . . CAWSVVRGFRETQYF TGTGCCTGGAGTGTAGTCCGTGGTTTTAGAGAGACCCAGTACTTC
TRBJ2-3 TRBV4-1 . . CATRESGTDTQYF TGCGCCACCAGGGAGTCGGGGACAGATACGCAGTATTTT
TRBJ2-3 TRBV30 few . CAWSPGQSTDTQYF TGTGCCTGGAGTCCCGGACAGTCCACAGATACGCAGTATTTT
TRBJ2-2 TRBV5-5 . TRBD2 CASSKSHSGDGGELFF TGTGCCAGCAGCAAATCCCACAGCGGGGATGGCGGGGAGCTGTTTTTT
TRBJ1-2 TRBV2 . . CASSEDSYGYTF TGTGCCAGCAGTGAAGATAGCTATGGCTACACCTTC
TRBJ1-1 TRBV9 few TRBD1 CASSVAITGVDTEAFF TGTGCCAGCAGCGTAGCTATCACAGGGGTAGACACTGAAGCTTTCTTT
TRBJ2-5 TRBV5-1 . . CASMQGGRLGYETQYF TGCGCCAGCATGCAGGGAGGTCGTCTCGGGTATGAGACCCAGTACTTC
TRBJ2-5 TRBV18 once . CASSPGGIGETQYF TGTGCCAGCTCACCAGGGGGGATTGGAGAGACCCAGTACTTC
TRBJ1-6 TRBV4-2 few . CASSQVGDKGSSPLHF TGTGCCAGCAGCCAAGTTGGGGACAAAGGGAGTTCACCCCTCCACTTT